This entry describes one TCR beta chain. Its antigen is as yet unknown. The source of the sample is a study of CD8 T cells in Susac syndrome. The study's findings and limits: TEMRA cells and active patients showed peak Susac CD8+ clonal expansion.

When the RNA was reverse transcribed, random hexamers were used with an input of roughly 0.45 to 1 ug. TCR beta CDR3 was amplified by immunoSEQ multiplex PCR. This amplification extended across 54 Vbeta and 13 Jbeta segments. TCRdb used MiXCR to reprocess the immunoSEQ multiplex PCR reads, holding one entry per CDR3 protein. The sample records some 110,000 distinct CDR3 sequences, roughly 94% being singletons. TCR beta sequences were obtained from blood CD8+ and CD4+ T cells. V was cut by 6 bases and J by 8 bases, with 11 bases left in between. Germline V lookup: CDR1 ENHRY, CDR2 SYGVKD. The CDR3 consists of 12 residues.

The gene calls are TRBV10-3 and TRBJ2-1; D not resolved. The receptor was isolated from a human donor with Susac syndrome. The material sequenced was CD8+ T cells from PBMCs. The CDR3 DNA sequence: TGTGCCATCAGCTCACATCCAGATGAGCAGTTCTTC. Translated, it gives CAISSHPDEQFF.